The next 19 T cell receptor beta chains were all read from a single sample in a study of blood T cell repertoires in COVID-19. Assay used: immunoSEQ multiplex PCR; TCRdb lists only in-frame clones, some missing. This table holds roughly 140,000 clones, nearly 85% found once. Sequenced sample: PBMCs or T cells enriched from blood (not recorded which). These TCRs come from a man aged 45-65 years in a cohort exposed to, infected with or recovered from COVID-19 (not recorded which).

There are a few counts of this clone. Here the CDR3 DNA reads TGTGCCTGGAGTCCCCGGGAAGAGCAGTTCTTC. It yields the protein CAWSPREEQFF. The chain has TRBV30 and TRBJ2-1; D perhaps matches TRBD2 (5 bases). V lost 2 bases, J lost 10 bases, and 9 bases lay in between. This CDR3 spans 11 amino acids. The germline gives CDR1 GTSNPN, CDR2 SVGIG (reference sequence).

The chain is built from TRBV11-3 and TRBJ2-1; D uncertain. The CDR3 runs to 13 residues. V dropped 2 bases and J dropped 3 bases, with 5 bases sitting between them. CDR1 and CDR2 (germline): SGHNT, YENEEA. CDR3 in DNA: TGTGCCAGCAGCTTACACAGCTACAATGAGCAGTTCTTC. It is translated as CASSLHSYNEQFF.

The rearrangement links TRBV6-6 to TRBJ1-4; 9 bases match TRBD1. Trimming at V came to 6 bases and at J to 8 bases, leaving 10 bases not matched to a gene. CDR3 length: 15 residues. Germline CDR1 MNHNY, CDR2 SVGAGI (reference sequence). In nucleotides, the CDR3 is TGTGCCAGCAGCTCGGGGACAGGGTACTCGGAAAAACTGTTTTTT. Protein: CASSSGTGYSEKLFF.

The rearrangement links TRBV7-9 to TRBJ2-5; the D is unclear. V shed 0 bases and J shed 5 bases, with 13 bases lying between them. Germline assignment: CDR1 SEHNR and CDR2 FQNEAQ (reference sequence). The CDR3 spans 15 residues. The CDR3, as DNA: TGTGCCAGCAGCTTAGCTGAAACCCACAAGGAGACCCAGTACTTC. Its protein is CASSLAETHKETQYF.

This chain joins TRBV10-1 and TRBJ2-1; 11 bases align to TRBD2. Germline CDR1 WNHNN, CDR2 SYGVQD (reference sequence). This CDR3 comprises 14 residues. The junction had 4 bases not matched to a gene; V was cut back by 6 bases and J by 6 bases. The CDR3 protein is CASSLAGGTNEQFF. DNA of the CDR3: TGCGCCAGCAGCCTAGCGGGAGGAACCAATGAGCAGTTCTTC.

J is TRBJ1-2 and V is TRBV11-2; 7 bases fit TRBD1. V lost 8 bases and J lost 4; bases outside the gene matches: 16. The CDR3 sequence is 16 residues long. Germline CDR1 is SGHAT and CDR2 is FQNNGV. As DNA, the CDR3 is TGTGCCAGCTATACCAAGGGGGCGCCTCTGGGCTATGGCTACACCTTC. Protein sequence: CASYTKGAPLGYGYTF.

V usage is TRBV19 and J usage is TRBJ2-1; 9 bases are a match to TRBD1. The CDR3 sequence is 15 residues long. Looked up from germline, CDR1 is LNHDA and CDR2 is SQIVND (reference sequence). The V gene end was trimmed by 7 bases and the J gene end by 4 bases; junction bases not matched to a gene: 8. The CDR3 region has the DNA TGTGCCAGTATAGCACCGGGGACAGGGTACAATGAGCAGTTCTTC. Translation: CASIAPGTGYNEQFF.

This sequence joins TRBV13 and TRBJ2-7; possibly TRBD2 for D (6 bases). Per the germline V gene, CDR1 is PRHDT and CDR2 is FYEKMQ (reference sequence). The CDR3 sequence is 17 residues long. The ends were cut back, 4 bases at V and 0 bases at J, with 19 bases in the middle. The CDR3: CASSSGGGGVSSYEQYF. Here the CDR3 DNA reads TGTGCCAGCAGCTCCGGGGGTGGCGGGGTCAGCTCCTACGAGCAGTACTTC.

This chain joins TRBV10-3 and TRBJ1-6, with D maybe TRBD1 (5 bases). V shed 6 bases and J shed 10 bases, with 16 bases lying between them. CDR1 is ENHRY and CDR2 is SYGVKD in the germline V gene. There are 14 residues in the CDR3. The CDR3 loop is CAISAGREVSPLHF. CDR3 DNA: TGTGCCATCAGCGCGGGACGAGAGGTATCACCCCTCCACTTT.

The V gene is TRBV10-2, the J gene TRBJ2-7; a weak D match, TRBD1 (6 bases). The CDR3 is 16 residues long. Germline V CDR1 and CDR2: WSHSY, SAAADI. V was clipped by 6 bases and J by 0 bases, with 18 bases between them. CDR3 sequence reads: CASRAAEGESSYEQYF. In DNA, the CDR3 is TGCGCCAGCAGAGCCGCCGAGGGGGAAAGCTCCTACGAGCAGTACTTC.

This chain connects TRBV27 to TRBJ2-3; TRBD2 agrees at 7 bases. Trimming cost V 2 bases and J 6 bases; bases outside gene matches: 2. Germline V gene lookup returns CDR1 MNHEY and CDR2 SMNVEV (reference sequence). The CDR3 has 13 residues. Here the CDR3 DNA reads TGTGCCAGCAGTTTAGGGCGGGGGGATACGCAGTATTTT. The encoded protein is CASSLGRGDTQYF.

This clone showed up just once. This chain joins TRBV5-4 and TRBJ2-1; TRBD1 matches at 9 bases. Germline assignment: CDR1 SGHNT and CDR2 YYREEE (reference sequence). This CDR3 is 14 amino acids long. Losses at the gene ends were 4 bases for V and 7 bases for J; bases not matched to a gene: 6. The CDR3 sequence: CASSSRDRENEQFF. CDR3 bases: TGTGCCAGCAGCAGCCGGGACAGGGAGAATGAGCAGTTCTTC.

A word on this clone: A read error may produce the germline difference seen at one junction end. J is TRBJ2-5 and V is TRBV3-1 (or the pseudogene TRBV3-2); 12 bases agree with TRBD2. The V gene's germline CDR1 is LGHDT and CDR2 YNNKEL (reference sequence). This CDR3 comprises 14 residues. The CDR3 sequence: CASSQGLAGETQYF. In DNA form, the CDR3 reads TGTGCCAGCAGTCAAGGACTAGCGGGGGAGACCCAGTACTTC.

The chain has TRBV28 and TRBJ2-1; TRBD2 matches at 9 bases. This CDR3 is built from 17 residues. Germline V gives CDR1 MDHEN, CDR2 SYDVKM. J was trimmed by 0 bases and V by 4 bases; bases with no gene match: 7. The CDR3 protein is CASSSLAGLSSYNEQFF. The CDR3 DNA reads TGTGCCAGCAGTTCACTAGCGGGCCTGAGCTCCTACAATGAGCAGTTCTTC.

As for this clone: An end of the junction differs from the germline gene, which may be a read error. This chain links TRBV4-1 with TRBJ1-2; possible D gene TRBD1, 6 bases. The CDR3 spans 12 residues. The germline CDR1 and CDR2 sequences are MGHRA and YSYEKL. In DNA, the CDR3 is TGCGCCAGCAGCCAAGATTACGGGGGGCTATACTTC. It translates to CASSQDYGGLYF.

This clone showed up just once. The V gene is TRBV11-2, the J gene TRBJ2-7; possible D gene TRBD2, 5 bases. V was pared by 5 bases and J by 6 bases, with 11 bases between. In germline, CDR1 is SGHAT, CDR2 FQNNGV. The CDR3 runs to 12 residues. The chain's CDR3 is CASSVDRGEQYF. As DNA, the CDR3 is TGTGCCAGCAGCGTGGACCGGGGCGAGCAGTACTTC.

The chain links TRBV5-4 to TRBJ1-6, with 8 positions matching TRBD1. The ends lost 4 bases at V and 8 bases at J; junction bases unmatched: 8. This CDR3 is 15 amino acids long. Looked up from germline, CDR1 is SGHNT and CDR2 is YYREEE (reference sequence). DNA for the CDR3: TGTGCCAGCAGCCTATCGACAGGGGAGGATTCACCCCTCCACTTT. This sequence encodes CASSLSTGEDSPLHF.

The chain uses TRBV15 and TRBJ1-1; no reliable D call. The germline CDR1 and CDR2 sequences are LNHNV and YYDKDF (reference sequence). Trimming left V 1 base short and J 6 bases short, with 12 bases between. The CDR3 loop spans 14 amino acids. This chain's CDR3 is CATSRVGGYAEAFF. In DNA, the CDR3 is TGTGCCACCAGCAGAGTAGGCGGCTACGCTGAAGCTTTCTTT.

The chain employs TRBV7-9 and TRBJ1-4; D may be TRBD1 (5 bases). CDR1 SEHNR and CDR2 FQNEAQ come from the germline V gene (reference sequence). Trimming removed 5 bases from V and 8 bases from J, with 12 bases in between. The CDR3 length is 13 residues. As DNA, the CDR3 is TGTGCCAGCAGCCCTACCAAGGGGGAAAAACTGTTTTTT. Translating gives CASSPTKGEKLFF.